The 28 T cell receptor beta chains in this list originate from one sample, sequenced in a study of OX40 agonist ivuxolimab in advanced cancers. Clones were sequenced by immunoSEQ multiplex PCR, and TCRdb holds only the in-frame ones, with some missing. This table has 55,000 to 75,000 clones, 70% to 90% appearing once. The sample consisted of CD4+ or CD8+ T cells sorted from blood, taken in a trial of the OX40 agonist ivuxolimab. These receptors came from an adult with an advanced solid tumor such as melanoma, head and neck, liver or kidney cancer.

The gene calls are TRBV30 and TRBJ1-5, with D perhaps matching TRBD1 (6 bases). V was cut by 1 base and J by 4 bases, with 11 bases left in between. The CDR3 totals 14 residues. Germline V gene data show CDR1 as GTSNPN and CDR2 as SVGIG (reference sequence). In nucleotides, the CDR3 is TGTGCCTGGAGTGCAGGGGCCGCGAATCAGCCCCAGCATTTT. Translation: CAWSAGAANQPQHF.

The rearrangement links TRBV7-3 to TRBJ2-1, with 9 bases fitting TRBD1. The CDR3 runs 14 residues. The ends lost 4 bases at V and 7 bases at J; junction bases unmatched: 5. In germline, CDR1 is SGHTA, CDR2 FQGTGA. The CDR3 DNA sequence: TGTGCCAGCAGCTCAACAGGGGGCCCAAATGAGCAGTTCTTC. Translating gives CASSSTGGPNEQFF.

The table lists this clone with a few counts. This chain connects TRBV6-1 to TRBJ1-1; D gene uncertain. Deletions cut 7 bases from V and 4 bases from J, with 19 bases between. The CDR3 loop spans 15 amino acids. Germline V gene lookup returns CDR1 MNHNS and CDR2 SASEGT. CDR3 protein: CASTPGRVGSTEAFF. CDR3 in DNA: TGTGCCAGCACCCCGGGTAGGGTTGGGAGCACTGAAGCTTTCTTT.

The gene calls are TRBV7-2 and TRBJ2-5, with D perhaps assigned TRBD1 or TRBD2 (5 bases each). Between the trimmed V and J ends, which lost 5 bases and 7 bases, there was a span of 20 bases. Per germline, CDR1 SGHTA and CDR2 FQGNSA. This CDR3 contains 15 residues. The CDR3 reads CASSLLGRAGSTQYF. The CDR3 DNA is TGTGCCAGCAGCCTTTTGGGGCGGGCCGGGTCGACCCAGTACTTC. Full variable domain (missing parts from reference TRBV7-2 and TRBJ2-5): GAGVSQSPSNKVTEKGKDVELRCDPISGHTALYWYRQSLGQGLEFLIYFQGNSAPDKSGLPSDRFSAERTGGSVSTLTIQRTQQEDSAVYLCASSLLGRAGSTQYFGPGTRLLVL.

V usage is TRBV2 and J usage is TRBJ2-2, with 9 bases lining up with TRBD2. The CDR3 contains 15 residues. The germline V gene has CDR1 SNHLY and CDR2 FYNNEI. The J segment lost 7 bases and the V segment lost 5 bases, leaving 8 bases of the junction unmatched. Here the CDR3 reads CASSRASGIGGELFF. The CDR3 DNA reads TGTGCCAGCAGTAGGGCTAGCGGGATAGGCGGGGAGCTGTTTTTT.

The chain recombines TRBV5-4 with TRBJ2-7; TRBD2 is a possible D gene (5 bases). Trimming cost V 5 bases and J 1 base, with 10 bases left between them. This CDR3 region has 13 residues. Germline CDR1 reads SGHNT; CDR2 reads YYREEE (reference sequence). CDR3 amino acids: CASSKEESYEQYF. The DNA for the CDR3 is TGTGCCAGCAGTAAGGAGGAATCCTACGAGCAGTACTTC.

V and J are TRBV29-1 and TRBJ1-1; unclear D gene. This CDR3 region has 13 residues. Germline V gives CDR1 SQVTM, CDR2 ANQGSEA. With 3 bases removed from V and 5 bases from J, the gap between germline ends came to 13 bases. CDR3: CSVDVAPQTEAFF. The CDR3, as DNA: TGCAGCGTTGATGTGGCCCCCCAAACTGAAGCTTTCTTT.

The rearrangement joins TRBV28 to TRBJ1-1, with a weak D call TRBD1 (6 bases). CDR1 and CDR2 (germline): MDHEN, SYDVKM. CDR3 length equals 12 residues. V lost 7 bases, J lost 5 bases, and 11 bases lay in between. CDR3 sequence reads: CASNNRVTEAFF. The CDR3 DNA reads TGTGCCAGCAACAACAGGGTTACTGAAGCTTTCTTT.

The chain employs TRBV27 and TRBJ2-3, with D unclear. Germline V gives CDR1 MNHEY, CDR2 SMNVEV (reference sequence). CDR3 length: 13 residues. V dropped 0 bases and J dropped 14 bases, with 15 bases sitting between them. CDR3 DNA: TGTGCCAGCAGTTTATCCCCGCTGGCCATACGGTATTTT. This encodes CASSLSPLAIRYF.

The chain couples TRBV19 to TRBJ2-2; 7 bases line up with TRBD2. The germline V gene has CDR1 LNHDA and CDR2 SQIVND (reference sequence). The ends lost 4 bases at V and 0 bases at J; junction bases unmatched: 11. This CDR3 has 18 amino acids. CDR3 protein: CASSSTGYSGSNTGELFF. The CDR3 DNA is TGTGCCAGTAGTAGTACAGGATATAGCGGGTCGAACACCGGGGAGCTGTTTTTT. The full variable domain, rest sourced from reference TRBV19 and TRBJ2-2, is DGGITQSPKYLFRKEGQNVTLSCEQNLNHDAMYWYRQDPGQGLRLIYYSQIVNDFQKGDIAEGYSVSREKKESFPLTVTSAQKNPTAFYLCASSSTGYSGSNTGELFFGEGSRLTVL.

V is TRBV5-1 and J is TRBJ1-3; no clear D. Trimming stripped 0 bases from V and 1 base from J, with 14 bases between. This CDR3 has 17 amino acids. Germline-derived CDR1 and CDR2 are SGHRS and YFSETQ. The CDR3: CASSLDHSRSSGNTIYF. CDR3 in DNA: TGCGCCAGCAGCTTGGATCACAGCCGAAGTTCTGGAAACACCATATATTTT.

Worth noting for this clone: Germline is not matched at one junction end, which may reflect a read error. The rearrangement joins TRBV25-1 to TRBJ2-6; possibly TRBD1 for D (5 bases). Germline V gives CDR1 MGHDK, CDR2 SYGVNS. The CDR3 contains 14 residues. Here the CDR3 reads CASSPRAGANVLIF. CDR3 nucleotide sequence: TGTGCCAGCAGCCCCCGCGCTGGGGCCAACGTCCTGATTTTC.

This clone is a singleton in its sample. The chain combines TRBV11-2 with TRBJ2-1, with 10 nucleotides matching TRBD2. The CDR3 spans 14 residues. V was pared by 7 bases and J by 9 bases, with 9 bases of the junction left unmatched. Germline lookup yields CDR1 SGHAT and CDR2 FQNNGV. This CDR3 reads CASTERLAGFEQFF. The CDR3 nucleotides read TGTGCCAGCACCGAGAGACTAGCGGGTTTTGAGCAGTTCTTC.

The chain has TRBV28 and TRBJ1-5, with D possibly TRBD1 on 5 matching bases. The germline CDR1 and CDR2 sequences are MDHEN and SYDVKM. This CDR3 contains 14 residues. V shed 6 bases and J shed 2 bases, with 11 bases lying between them. The CDR3 nucleotides are TGTGCCAGCAGAGCTGGGGGGGGCAATCAGCCCCAGCATTTT. It specifies CASRAGGGNQPQHF.

This clone occurred a few times. The genes are TRBV29-1 and TRBJ2-1; D may be TRBD2 (6 bases). Trimming left V 7 bases short and J 8 bases short, with 12 bases between. The V gene's germline CDR1 is SQVTM and CDR2 ANQGSEA. The CDR3 length is 11 residues. Here the CDR3 DNA reads TGCAGCGCCCGGGAGATCGATGAGCAGTTCTTC. Its protein product is CSAREIDEQFF.

The chain uses TRBV28 and TRBJ2-1; D is perhaps TRBD1 (6 bases). Germline CDR1 MDHEN, CDR2 SYDVKM. Trimming left V 4 bases short and J 8 bases short, with 12 bases between. The CDR3 contains 13 residues. The CDR3 region is CASSSSGVHEQFF. The DNA for the CDR3 is TGTGCCAGCAGTTCATCAGGGGTCCATGAGCAGTTCTTC.

The rearrangement uses TRBV5-1 and TRBJ2-3, with D hard to call. CDR1 is SGHRS and CDR2 is YFSETQ in the germline V gene. V gave up 3 bases and J gave up 1 base, with 9 bases separating them. The CDR3 runs 14 residues. This CDR3 is CASSSLVRTDTQYF. CDR3 sequence (DNA): TGCGCCAGCAGCTCCCTAGTGCGCACAGATACGCAGTATTTT.

This chain connects TRBV18 to TRBJ2-1, with D tentatively TRBD2 (6 bases). In germline, CDR1 is KGHSH, CDR2 LQKENI. Trimming left V 1 base short and J 0 bases short, with 13 bases between. This CDR3 has 17 amino acids. The CDR3 sequence is CASSPRGDLSSYNEQFF. The CDR3, as DNA: TGTGCCAGCTCACCACGGGGGGACCTAAGCTCCTACAATGAGCAGTTCTTC.

This clone was seen more than once but under ten times. The chain uses TRBV7-9 and TRBJ2-2; D is possibly TRBD2 (6 bases). The CDR3 consists of 15 residues. The V end lost 5 bases, the J end lost 3 bases, and 13 bases lay between the germline ends. CDR1 is SEHNR, CDR2 FQNEAQ, per germline (reference sequence). CDR3 residues: CASSPGLMYTGELFF. The CDR3 region has the DNA TGTGCCAGCAGCCCAGGACTAATGTACACCGGGGAGCTGTTTTTT.

This clone was seen once. This sequence joins TRBV6-4 and TRBJ1-2; the match to TRBD1 covers 12 bases. The CDR3 loop spans 15 amino acids. Germline trimming cut 6 bases from V and 4 bases from J; bases unmatched to any gene: 6. The germline V gene encodes CDR1 MRHNA and CDR2 SNTAGT. The CDR3 protein is CASRGGQGAVYGYTF. The DNA for the CDR3 is TGTGCCAGCAGGGGGGGACAGGGGGCTGTCTATGGCTACACCTTC.

This sequence joins TRBV7-3 and TRBJ1-1; no firm D call. The germline CDR1 and CDR2 sequences are SGHTA and FQGTGA. The CDR3 is made up of 14 amino acids. V was pared by 4 bases and J by 5 bases, with 14 bases between. The DNA of the CDR3 is TGTGCCAGCAGCTCCGGAAGCCCGGGGACTGAAGCTTTCTTT. It encodes CASSSGSPGTEAFF.

The rearrangement joins TRBV4-1 to TRBJ2-7; D might be TRBD2 (6 bases). Trimming left V 9 bases short and J 3 bases short, with 12 bases between. The CDR3 has 12 residues. Germline V lookup: CDR1 MGHRA, CDR2 YSYEKL. The CDR3 sequence: CASRAAGYEQYF. The CDR3 DNA follows: TGCGCCAGTAGGGCAGCGGGCTACGAGCAGTACTTC.

The chain employs TRBV18 and TRBJ2-3; 7 positions agree with TRBD1. The CDR3 has 17 residues. Germline-derived CDR1 and CDR2 are KGHSH and LQKENI. V was clipped by 0 bases and J by 0 bases; unmatched bases: 6. The CDR3, as DNA: TGTGCCAGCTCACCACCGAGGGTGACAGGGAGCACAGATACGCAGTATTTT. Amino acid sequence: CASSPPRVTGSTDTQYF.

CDR3 nucleotide sequence: TGTGCCAGCAGTTTTCAGGGGGGAGGCAATCAGCCCCAGCATTTT. Translation: CASSFQGGGNQPQHF. The V call is TRBV27, the J call TRBJ1-5; 7 bases are shared with TRBD1. CDR3 length: 15 residues. Germline loops: CDR1 MNHEY, CDR2 SMNVEV (reference sequence). V shed 3 bases and J 2 bases; nucleotides not matched to a gene: 4.

The chain combines TRBV28 with TRBJ2-1; the D gene is possibly TRBD1 (6 bases). Trimming left V 6 bases short and J 12 bases short, with 18 bases between. CDR1 is MDHEN and CDR2 is SYDVKM in the germline V gene. The CDR3 is made up of 13 amino acids. This CDR3 is CASRGQQRVAQFF. The CDR3 DNA follows: TGTGCCAGCAGAGGACAGCAACGCGTGGCGCAGTTCTTC.

This chain links TRBV29-1 with TRBJ2-2; 8 bases align to TRBD1. The CDR3 extends over 14 amino acids. Losses at the gene ends were 6 bases for V and 1 base for J; bases not matched to a gene: 4. The V gene's germline CDR1 is SQVTM and CDR2 ANQGSEA. The CDR3 DNA reads TGCAGCGTGCAGGGGGCTGGGAACACCGGGGAGCTGTTTTTT. Amino acid sequence: CSVQGAGNTGELFF.

This chain links TRBV5-4 with TRBJ2-3; a weak D match, TRBD1 (6 bases). The CDR3 is made up of 16 amino acids. Germline V gene data show CDR1 as SGHNT and CDR2 as YYREEE (reference sequence). V lost 0 bases to trimming and J lost 1 base, with 12 bases between them. Written as DNA, the CDR3 is TGTGCCAGCAGCTTGGGTGGGGGCGCGGGCACAGATACGCAGTATTTT. Its protein product is CASSLGGGAGTDTQYF.

The chain joins TRBV7-3 to TRBJ2-7; no clear D. CDR1 is SGHTA, CDR2 FQGTGA, per germline. Trimming stripped 5 bases from V and 0 bases from J, with 8 bases between. The CDR3 totals 13 residues. CDR3 DNA sequence: TGTGCCAGCAGCCGTGGGGACTCCTACGAGCAGTACTTC. Its translation: CASSRGDSYEQYF.